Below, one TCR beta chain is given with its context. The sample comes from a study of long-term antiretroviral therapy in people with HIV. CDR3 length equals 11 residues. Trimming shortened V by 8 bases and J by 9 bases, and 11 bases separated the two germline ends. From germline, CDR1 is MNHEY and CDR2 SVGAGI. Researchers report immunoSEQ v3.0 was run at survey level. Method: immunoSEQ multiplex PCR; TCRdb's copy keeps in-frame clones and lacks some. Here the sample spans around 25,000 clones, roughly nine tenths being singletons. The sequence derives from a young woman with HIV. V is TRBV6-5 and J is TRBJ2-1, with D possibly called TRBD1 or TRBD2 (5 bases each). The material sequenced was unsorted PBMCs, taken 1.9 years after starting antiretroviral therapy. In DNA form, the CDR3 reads TGTGCCAGCGGAAAAGGGACTGAGCAGTTCTTC. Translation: CASGKGTEQFF.